These 2 T cell receptor beta chains share one sample of origin, sequenced in a study of blood T cell repertoires in COVID-19. Using immunoSEQ multiplex PCR, the repertoire was profiled, and TCRdb retains in-frame clones only, with some absent. The sample yields 250,000 to 350,000 clones, 87% seen once. Sequencing was carried out using PBMCs or T cells enriched from blood (not recorded which). These receptors were collected from a woman in her 30s who had recovered from COVID-19.

This chain joins TRBV7-9 and TRBJ1-6, with D unresolved. The CDR3 is 13 amino acids. The germline V and J ends were trimmed by 1 base and 6 bases, with 4 bases remaining between them. The germline V gene encodes CDR1 SEHNR and CDR2 FQNEAQ (reference sequence). CDR3 sequence: CASSLDSNSPLHF. The CDR3 bases are TGTGCCAGCAGCTTAGACAGTAATTCACCCCTCCACTTT.

The chain links TRBV2 to TRBJ2-2; TRBD2 matches 9 bases. J lost 5 bases, V lost 8 bases, and 9 bases had no gene match. CDR1 is SNHLY and CDR2 is FYNNEI in the germline V gene. The CDR3 consists of 15 residues. The CDR3 DNA is TGTGCCAGCCAACGCGGGGGGGCCGGGACCGGGGAGCTGTTTTTT. It is translated as CASQRGGAGTGELFF. Drawing the rest from reference TRBV2 and TRBJ2-2, the complete variable domain is EPEVTQTPSHQVTQMGQEVILRCVPISNHLYFYWYRQILGQKVEFLVSFYNNEISEKSEIFDDQFSVERPDGSNFTLKIRSTKLEDSAMYFCASQRGGAGTGELFFGEGSRLTVL.